Sequencing of this T cell receptor beta chain was carried out in a study of Graves' ophthalmopathy and Graves' hyperthyroidism (dated by TCRdb to the late 2010s). About the full investigation: Peripheral blood was collected before any treatment was given, at the time of initial diagnosis. T-cell repertoires of thyroid tissue and blood were compared in about six hyperthyroidism patients. The study used signatures of the TCR beta repertoire to tell Graves' ophthalmopathy apart from Graves' hyperthyroidism and to predict which patients would progress to ophthalmopathy. The 100 discovery patients were randomly divided into training and test sets at a 7:3 ratio. An independent validation cohort was composed of around 19 hyperthyroidism patients and around 16 patients who later progressed from hyperthyroidism to ophthalmopathy. To explore V-J signatures that separate ophthalmopathy from hyperthyroidism, a discovery set of about 98 patients was enrolled, consisting of 40 to 45 with ophthalmopathy and fewer than 60 with stable hyperthyroidism. After sampling, hyperthyroidism patients received methimazole starting at 30 mg daily, and ophthalmopathy patients received high-dose intravenous methylprednisolone. In total, approximately 130 blood samples were TCR-sequenced: roughly 45 ophthalmopathy, roughly 77 hyperthyroidism and some 17 hyperthyroidism-to-ophthalmopathy patients.

On the study overall, not on this receptor specifically: In cross-validation, the 13-signature model distinguished ophthalmopathy from stable hyperthyroidism with approximately 90% sensitivity and just under 84% specificity, and in the test set the corresponding values were 80% and 75%. No statistical method was used to predetermine the sample size, and group allocation was not hidden from the investigators. Most of the expanded thyroid clonotypes with a frequency above 0.001 were also detected in blood, and it was suggested that the thyroid immune response may be reflected by blood repertoires. In validation, the model predicted ophthalmopathy progression with 70.59% sensitivity and 72.22% specificity; fewer than 15 predicted patients were CT-confirmed with GO in a median of about 6.1 months.

For repertoire sequencing, the TCR beta CDR3 regions were amplified from RNA transcripts. The first round of RT-PCR was done with HTBI primers and the Qiagen OneStep RT-PCR kit, and was followed by a second round of multiplex PCR, then size selection and purification. Libraries were sequenced paired-end with 100 bp reads on an Illumina HiSeq2000. As for the authors' bioinformatics: Reads were processed with SOAPnuke, discarding reads with adapters, uncalled bases, mean Phred below 15, or no exact constant-primer or identifier match. COPE v1.2.5 was used to merge the high-quality paired reads. Clonotypes were defined as unique nucleotide sequences and were aligned to IMGT TRB V, D and J references using MiTCR v1.1. Only V-J combinations with frequency above 0.0001 were analysed, covering approximately 99% of repertoires. For each V-J combination, a TCR clonal expansion and chaos score was defined as F50 clonal expansion divided by the chaos observed in the TCRdist matrix. Welch's t-statistics and random forest were used to reduce the features to some 13 V-J combinations, which were then used as input to a naive Bayes classifier. The Morisita-Horn index was used to measure how similar the thyroid and blood repertoires were. In TCRdb, the public reads were trimmed at Q25 with fastp and aligned with MiXCR, with productive beta chains retained. Each CDR3 protein gets just one entry, which takes the most common genes and DNA from the rows behind it. The V and J calls and clone size are TCRdb's, not the authors'. For this sample the table gives approximately 380,000 distinct CDR3 sequences, of which 20% to 25% were detected only once. The biggest ten clones account for 2.5% to 3% of the sample.

Hyperthyroidism was considered stable if no progression to ophthalmopathy occurred within 18 months of follow-up. The hyperthyroidism patients were 18 to 65 years old and newly diagnosed, with a disease duration of less than 2 months. Patients with other autoimmune diseases, uncontrolled infections, pregnancy or lactation were excluded. Clinical symptoms, serum thyroxine, TRAb, thyroid ultrasound and orbital computed tomography were used for diagnosis. Ficoll-Paque density gradient centrifugation was used to isolate PBMCs from approximately 10 ml of fresh peripheral blood. Trizol reagent was used to extract the total RNA, and its quality was then checked on an Agilent 2100 Bioanalyzer. This clonotype has at least ten counts. Its specific antigen is unknown. No much larger clone exists at a distance of one base, and base qualities are not known. This clonotype was sampled from a woman aged 18-30 years with stable Graves' hyperthyroidism. Donor details come from another sample of the same person, matched by shared clones. Sequenced: peripheral blood.

The CDR3 reads CASSSLAGRTDTQYF. The DNA reads TGTGCCAGCAGCTCACTAGCGGGACGCACAGATACGCAGTATTTT. This sequence uses TRBV11-2 and TRBJ2-3, and TRBD2 aligns with 10 junction nucleotides. The germline V gene encodes CDR1 SGHAT and CDR2 FQNNGV. CDR3 length: 15 amino acids, cysteine to phenylalanine. Only the CDR3 DNA is retained, 45 bases long and in frame from the first base. Unmatched junction bases come to 2, with V trimmed by 4 bases and J by 1 base.